What follows describes a single T cell receptor beta chain. The CDR3 runs 15 residues. With 3 bases removed from V and 1 base from J, the gap between germline ends came to 9 bases. The germline CDR1 and CDR2 sequences are PRHDT and FYEKMQ (reference sequence). Clones were read by immunoSEQ multiplex PCR, and TCRdb kept only the in-frame ones, dropping some. The sample lists 380,000 or so clones; approximately 86% were seen once. Enrollment of patients from Seattle took place during active infection, with longitudinal follow-up. This entry comes from a study of blood T cell repertoires in COVID-19. Background on the study: The origin of the acute and convalescent COVID-19 samples was the United States, Italy and Spain. From T cells, B-cell-depleted T cells, or PBMCs came the material, which was cDNA or gDNA.

Sequencing was performed on peripheral blood. This rearrangement joins TRBV13 to TRBJ2-2; D might be TRBD1 (5 bases). The sequence was obtained from an older woman with COVID-19, enrolled during active disease. CDR3 bases: TGTGCCAGCAGCTTCGGACAAATGAACACCGGGGAGCTGTTTTTT. Protein product: CASSFGQMNTGELFF.